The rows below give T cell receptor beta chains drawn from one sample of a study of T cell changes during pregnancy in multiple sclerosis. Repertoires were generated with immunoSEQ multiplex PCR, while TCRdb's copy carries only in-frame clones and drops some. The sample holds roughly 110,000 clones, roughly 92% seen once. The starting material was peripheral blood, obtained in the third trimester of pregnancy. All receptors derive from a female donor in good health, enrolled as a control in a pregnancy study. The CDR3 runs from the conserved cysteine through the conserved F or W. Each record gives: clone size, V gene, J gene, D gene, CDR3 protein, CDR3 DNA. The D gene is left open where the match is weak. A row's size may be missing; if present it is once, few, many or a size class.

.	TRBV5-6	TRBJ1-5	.	CASSPGGYSNQPQHF	TGTGCCAGCAGCCCCGGGGGTTATAGCAATCAGCCCCAGCATTTT
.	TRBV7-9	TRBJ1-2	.	CASSFSNYGYTF	TGTGCCAGCAGCTTCTCTAACTATGGCTACACCTTC
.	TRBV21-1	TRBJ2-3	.	CASTSGGAASTDTQYF	TGTGCCTCCACATCCGGTGGGGCCGCTAGCACAGATACGCAGTATTTT
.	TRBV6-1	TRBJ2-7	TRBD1	CASRGTVALTYEQYF	TGTGCCAGCAGGGGGACAGTTGCATTAACCTACGAGCAGTACTTC
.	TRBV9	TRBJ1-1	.	CASSPVGNTEAFF	TGTGCCAGCAGCCCCGTCGGGAACACTGAAGCTTTCTTT
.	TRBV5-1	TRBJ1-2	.	CASSAETVNYGYTF	TGCGCCAGCAGCGCCGAGACAGTAAACTATGGCTACACCTTC
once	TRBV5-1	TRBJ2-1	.	CASSLLDYEQFF	TGCGCCAGCAGCCTGCTAGACTATGAGCAGTTCTTC
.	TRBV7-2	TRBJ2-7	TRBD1	CASSRLYRTGGNEQYF	TGTGCCAGCAGTCGTTTATATCGGACAGGGGGGAACGAGCAGTACTTC
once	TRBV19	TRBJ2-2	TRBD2	CASWGGNTGELFF	TGTGCCAGCTGGGGGGGAAACACCGGGGAGCTGTTTTTT
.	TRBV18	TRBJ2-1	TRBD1	CASEDRAAYNEQFF	TGTGCCAGCGAAGACAGGGCGGCCTACAATGAGCAGTTCTTC
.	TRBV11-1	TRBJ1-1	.	CASSPLSGGRTEAFF	TGTGCCAGCAGCCCACTCTCGGGAGGGCGGACTGAAGCTTTCTTT
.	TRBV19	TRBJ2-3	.	CASSPLGATDTQYF	TGTGCCAGTAGTCCCCTAGGGGCGACGGATACGCAGTATTTT
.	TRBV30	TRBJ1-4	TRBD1	CAWDHRGRNEKLFF	TGTGCCTGGGATCACAGGGGCCGTAATGAAAAACTGTTTTTT
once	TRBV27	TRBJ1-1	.	CASSFSHLTEAFF	TGTGCCAGCAGTTTCTCACACCTCACTGAAGCTTTCTTT
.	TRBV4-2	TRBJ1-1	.	CASSQAQGSMNTEAFF	TGTGCCAGCAGCCAAGCCCAGGGGAGTATGAACACTGAAGCTTTCTTT
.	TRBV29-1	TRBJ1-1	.	CSVEVRAGNTKAFF	TGCAGCGTTGAAGTTAGGGCAGGGAATACGAAAGCTTTCTTT
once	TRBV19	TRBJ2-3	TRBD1	CATHEGTGSPDTQYF	TGTGCCACCCACGAGGGGACAGGGAGTCCAGATACGCAGTATTTT
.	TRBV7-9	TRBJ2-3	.	CASSLSARIGTDTQYF	TGTGCCAGCAGCTTATCCGCCAGGATCGGAACAGATACGCAGTATTTT
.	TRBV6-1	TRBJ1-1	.	CASRGGADTEAFF	TGTGCCAGCAGGGGGGGTGCTGACACTGAAGCTTTCTTT
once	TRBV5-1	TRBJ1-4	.	CASSLTGTPEKLFF	TGCGCCAGCAGCTTGACCGGGACACCTGAAAAACTGTTTTTT
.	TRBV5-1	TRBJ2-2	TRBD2	CASRSGTSANTGELFF	TGCGCCAGCAGGTCGGGGACTAGTGCGAACACCGGGGAGCTGTTTTTT
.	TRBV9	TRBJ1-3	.	CASSAGGSGNTIYF	TGTGCCAGCAGCGCTGGCGGGTCCGGAAACACCATATATTTT
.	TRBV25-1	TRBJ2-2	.	CASSQFNTGELFF	TGTGCCAGCTCCCAATTCAACACCGGGGAGCTGTTTTTT
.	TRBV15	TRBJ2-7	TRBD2	CATSRDRGGSYEQYF	TGTGCCACCAGCAGAGATCGGGGAGGGAGCTACGAGCAGTACTTC
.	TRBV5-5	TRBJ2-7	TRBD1	CASSGGQGATEEQYF	TGTGCCAGCAGCGGCGGACAGGGGGCAACGGAAGAGCAGTACTTC
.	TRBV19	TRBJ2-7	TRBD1	CASRRQGAYEQYF	TGTGCCAGTAGGAGACAGGGCGCCTACGAGCAGTACTTC
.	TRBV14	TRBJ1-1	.	CASSQGGRLEAFF	TGTGCCAGCAGCCAGGGGGGAAGACTTGAAGCTTTCTTT
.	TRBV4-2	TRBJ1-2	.	CASSQYRASSGYGYTF	TGTGCCAGCAGCCAATATAGGGCCAGCTCGGGGTATGGCTACACCTTC
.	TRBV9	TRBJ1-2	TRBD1	CASSVAQTGGVYGYTF	TGTGCCAGCAGCGTAGCTCAGACAGGGGGCGTCTATGGCTACACCTTC
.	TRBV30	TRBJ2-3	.	CAWSELGGADTQYF	TGTGCCTGGAGTGAACTAGGGGGGGCAGATACGCAGTATTTT
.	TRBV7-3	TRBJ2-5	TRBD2	CASSLGGGTQYF	TGTGCCAGCAGCTTAGGGGGGGGGACCCAGTACTTC
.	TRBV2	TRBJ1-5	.	CASNGFGVAGGNQPQHF	TGTGCCAGCAATGGGTTCGGCGTAGCAGGGGGCAATCAGCCCCAGCATTTT
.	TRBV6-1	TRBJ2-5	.	CASSDDLLALGETQYF	TGTGCCAGCAGTGACGACTTACTAGCTTTGGGAGAGACCCAGTACTTC
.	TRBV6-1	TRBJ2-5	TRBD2	CASSESPPRASGGTETQYF	TGTGCCAGCAGTGAATCCCCACCCCGGGCTAGCGGGGGGACGGAGACCCAGTACTTC
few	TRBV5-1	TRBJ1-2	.	CASSLSDSYGYTF	TGCGCCAGCAGCTTATCGGACAGCTATGGCTACACCTTC